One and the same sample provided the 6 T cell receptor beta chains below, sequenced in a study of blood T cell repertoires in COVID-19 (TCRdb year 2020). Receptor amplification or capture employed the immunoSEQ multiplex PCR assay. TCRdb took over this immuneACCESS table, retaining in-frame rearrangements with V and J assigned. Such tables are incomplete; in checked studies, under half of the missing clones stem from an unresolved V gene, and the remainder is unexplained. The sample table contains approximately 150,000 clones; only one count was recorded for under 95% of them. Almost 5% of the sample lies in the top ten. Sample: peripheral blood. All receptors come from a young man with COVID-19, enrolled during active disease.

CDR3 region: CASSYAGTTDTQYF. The CDR3 bases are TGTGCCAGCAGTTACGCGGGGACCACAGATACGCAGTATTTT. This chain connects TRBV6-5 to TRBJ2-3, with D possibly TRBD2 on 6 matching bases. V lost 2 bases and J 2 bases, leaving 8 bases between the germline ends. The CDR3 totals 14 residues. Germline V CDR1 and CDR2: MNHEY, SVGAGI.

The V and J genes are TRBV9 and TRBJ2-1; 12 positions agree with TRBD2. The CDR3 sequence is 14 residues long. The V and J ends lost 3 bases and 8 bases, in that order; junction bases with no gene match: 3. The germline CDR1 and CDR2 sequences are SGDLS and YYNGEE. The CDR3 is CASSGTSGTYEQFF. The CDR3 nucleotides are TGTGCCAGCAGCGGGACTAGCGGGACTTATGAGCAGTTCTTC.

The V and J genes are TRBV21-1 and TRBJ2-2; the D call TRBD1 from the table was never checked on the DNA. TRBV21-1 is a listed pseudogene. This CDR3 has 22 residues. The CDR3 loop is CASTRRRRQGMPWLENTGELFF. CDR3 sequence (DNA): TGTGCCAGCACGCGGAGACGGAGACAGGGAATGCCGTGGTTGGAGAACACCGGGGAGCTGTTTTTT.

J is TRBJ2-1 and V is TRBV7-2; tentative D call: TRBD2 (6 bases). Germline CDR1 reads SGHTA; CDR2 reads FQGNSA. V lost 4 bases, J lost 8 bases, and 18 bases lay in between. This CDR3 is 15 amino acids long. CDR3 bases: TGTGCCAGCAGCTCCCCGGGACTCCCATACGATGAGCAGTTCTTC. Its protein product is CASSSPGLPYDEQFF.

The CDR3 here is CASSLPDRGSQPQHF. DNA for the CDR3: TGTGCCAGCAGTTTACCCGACAGGGGGAGTCAGCCCCAGCATTTT. The rearrangement uses TRBV28 and TRBJ1-5, with 9 positions matching TRBD1. Per germline, CDR1 MDHEN and CDR2 SYDVKM. V trimming: 2 bases; J trimming: 6 bases; junction bases outside the gene matches: 5. The CDR3 sequence is 15 residues long.

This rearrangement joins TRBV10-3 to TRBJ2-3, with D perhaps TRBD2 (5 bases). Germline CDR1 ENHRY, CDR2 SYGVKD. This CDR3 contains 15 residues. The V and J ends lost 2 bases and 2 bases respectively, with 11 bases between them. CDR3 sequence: CAISEGRTVTDTQYF. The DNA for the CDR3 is TGTGCCATCAGTGAGGGAAGGACTGTCACAGATACGCAGTATTTT.